These 20 T cell receptor beta chains came from one sample sequenced in a study of blood T cell repertoires in COVID-19. Sequencing was performed with immunoSEQ multiplex PCR; in TCRdb, only in-frame clones are kept and a portion is missing. Of 200,000 to 250,000 clones in the sample, 83% are singletons; the top ten hold nearly 5%. Sequenced material: PBMCs or T cells enriched from blood (not recorded which). The receptors derive from a woman aged 50 to 60 who had been exposed to COVID-19.

The chain carries TRBV7-2 and TRBJ1-6; no reliable D call. The CDR3 is 14 amino acids. With 2 bases removed from V and 1 base from J, the gap between germline ends came to 3 bases. CDR1 is SGHTA, CDR2 FQGNSA, per germline. CDR3 in amino acids: CASSLTSYNSPLHF. The CDR3 DNA reads TGTGCCAGCAGCTTAACATCCTATAATTCACCCCTCCACTTT.

This clone has just a few counts. In the same sample, other DNA sequences code for this CDR3. The CDR3 DNA reads as TGTGCCAGCAGCCAGTCAGGGAACAATCAGCCCCAGCATTTT. It is translated as CASSQSGNNQPQHF. The chain joins TRBV3-1 (or the pseudogene TRBV3-2) to TRBJ1-5; tentatively, D is TRBD1 (5 bases). Per germline, CDR1 LGHDT and CDR2 YNNKEL (reference sequence). With 3 bases removed from V and 3 bases from J, the gap between germline ends came to 9 bases. This CDR3 has 14 amino acids.

This chain links TRBV3-1 (or the pseudogene TRBV3-2) with TRBJ1-2; D unresolved. Trimming pared 1 base from V and 6 bases from J, leaving 18 bases between. The CDR3 runs to 16 residues. Germline V gene lookup returns CDR1 LGHDT and CDR2 YNNKEL (reference sequence). CDR3 sequence (DNA): TGTGCCAGCAGCCAAGGGTTGACATTGAATTCCCATGGCTACACCTTC. Its protein product is CASSQGLTLNSHGYTF.

J is TRBJ1-2 and V is TRBV5-1, with D uncertain. Germline V lookup: CDR1 SGHRS, CDR2 YFSETQ. The V gene lost 0 bases and the J gene lost 6 bases, with 12 bases spanning the gap. This CDR3 is built from 14 residues. CDR3: CASSLGQLENGYTF. DNA of the CDR3: TGCGCCAGCAGCTTGGGACAACTCGAGAATGGCTACACCTTC.

This sequence joins TRBV7-8 and TRBJ2-3, with a weak D call TRBD1 (5 bases). CDR3 length equals 13 residues. The V end lost 1 base, the J end lost 4 bases, and 6 bases lay between the germline ends. The germline CDR1 and CDR2 sequences are SGHVS and FQNEAQ. This CDR3 reads CASSLVGADTQYF. In nucleotides, the CDR3 is TGTGCCAGCAGCTTAGTAGGGGCAGATACGCAGTATTTT.

The genes are TRBV6-5 and TRBJ1-6, with TRBD1 matching 7 bases. CDR3 length: 14 amino acids. V shed 0 bases, J shed 10 bases, and the junction held 3 bases outside the gene matches. Germline values: CDR1 MNHEY, CDR2 SVGAGI. The CDR3 is CASSYSGGGSPLHF. CDR3 nucleotide sequence: TGTGCCAGCAGTTACTCAGGGGGCGGGTCACCCCTCCACTTT.

The chain has TRBV3-1 (or the pseudogene TRBV3-2) and TRBJ2-1; 11 nucleotides agree with TRBD1. J was trimmed by 9 bases and V by 5 bases; bases with no gene match: 6. Germline V gene lookup returns CDR1 LGHDT and CDR2 YNNKEL (reference sequence). This CDR3 comprises 14 residues. This chain's CDR3 is CASSMDRGQGEQFF. In DNA, the CDR3 is TGTGCCAGCAGCATGGACAGGGGGCAGGGTGAGCAGTTCTTC.

The rearrangement links TRBV5-6 to TRBJ2-5, with a possible D match to TRBD2 (6 bases). CDR3 length equals 16 residues. Germline V gene lookup returns CDR1 SGHDT and CDR2 YYEEEE. Trimming shortened V by 4 bases and J by 0 bases, and 16 bases separated the two germline ends. For the CDR3, the DNA is TGTGCCAGCAGCCTCCGAGGAGGGTCGTACCAAGAGACCCAGTACTTC. The encoded protein is CASSLRGGSYQETQYF.

For this clone: Different DNA sequences within this sample yield the same CDR3. V and J are TRBV19 and TRBJ2-1; TRBD1 aligns across 7 bases. Germline CDR1 LNHDA, CDR2 SQIVND (reference sequence). The CDR3 consists of 15 residues. J lost 2 bases, V lost 5 bases, and 6 bases had no gene match. This CDR3 reads CASSPGTATYNEQFF. As DNA, the CDR3 is TGTGCCAGTAGTCCAGGGACAGCTACCTACAATGAGCAGTTCTTC.

The chain uses TRBV30 and TRBJ2-3, with D possibly being TRBD2 (5 bases). V lost 5 bases and J lost 12, with 15 bases in between. Germline CDR1 reads GTSNPN; CDR2 reads SVGIG (reference sequence). The CDR3 is 11 amino acids. CDR3 DNA: TGTGCCTGGGTTAGGGAGAATAGTCAGTATTTT. Its translation is CAWVRENSQYF. Full variable domain (rest looked up from reference TRBV30 and TRBJ2-3): SQTIHQWPATLVQPVGSPLSLECTVEGTSNPNLYWYRQAAGRGLQLLFYSVGIGQISSEVPQNLSASRPQDRQFILSSKKLLLSDSGFYLCAWVRENSQYFGPGTRLTVL.

This clone was counted a single time. The chain is built from TRBV30 and TRBJ2-6; D ambiguous. The V end lost 7 bases, the J end lost 2 bases, and 9 bases lay between the germline ends. The CDR3 consists of 13 residues. Germline V gives CDR1 GTSNPN, CDR2 SVGIG (reference sequence). The CDR3 region is CASNSPGANVLTF. In DNA form, the CDR3 reads TGTGCCTCTAACAGCCCTGGGGCCAACGTCCTGACTTTC. Using reference TRBV30 and TRBJ2-6 for the parts outside the CDR3, the full variable domain is SQTIHQWPATLVQPVGSPLSLECTVEGTSNPNLYWYRQAAGRGLQLLFYSVGIGQISSEVPQNLSASRPQDRQFILSSKKLLLSDSGFYLCASNSPGANVLTFGAGSRLTVL.

V usage is TRBV19 and J usage is TRBJ2-3, with D possibly being TRBD2 (5 bases). CDR3 length: 15 amino acids. V was clipped by 3 bases and J by 0 bases, with 10 bases between them. Looked up from germline, CDR1 is LNHDA and CDR2 is SQIVND (reference sequence). The chain's CDR3 is CASSMDRRSTDTQYF. The CDR3 DNA reads as TGTGCCAGTAGTATGGACCGGAGGAGCACAGATACGCAGTATTTT.

The rearrangement joins TRBV20-1 to TRBJ2-4, with a possible D match to TRBD2 (6 bases). In germline, CDR1 is DFQATT, CDR2 SNEGSKA (reference sequence). The CDR3 has 11 residues. Trimming shortened V by 5 bases and J by 6 bases, and 8 bases separated the two germline ends. CDR3 protein: CSALSGNIQYF. The DNA of the CDR3 is TGCAGTGCTCTTAGCGGAAACATTCAGTACTTC.

The chain links TRBV18 to TRBJ1-1, with D maybe TRBD1 (6 bases). Germline values: CDR1 KGHSH, CDR2 LQKENI. V shed 4 bases and J shed 1 base, with 10 bases lying between them. The CDR3 loop spans 14 amino acids. The CDR3 is CASSQKTGNTEAFF. The CDR3 DNA reads as TGTGCCAGCTCACAAAAGACAGGGAACACTGAAGCTTTCTTT. The variable domain in full, completed from reference TRBV18 and TRBJ1-1, reads NAGVMQNPRHLVRRRGQEARLRCSPMKGHSHVYWYRQLPEEGLKFMVYLQKENIIDESGMPKERFSAEFPKEGPSILRIQQVVRGDSAAYFCASSQKTGNTEAFFGQGTRLTVV.

This clone was observed a single time. The V gene is TRBV5-1, the J gene TRBJ1-1; perhaps TRBD1 as D (5 bases). This CDR3 comprises 13 residues. Trimming pared 3 bases from V and 4 bases from J, leaving 10 bases between. CDR1 SGHRS and CDR2 YFSETQ come from the germline V gene. CDR3 nucleotide sequence: TGCGCCAGCAGCTCTCAGGGAACCACTGAAGCTTTCTTT. It translates to CASSSQGTTEAFF.

A word on this clone: At one end, the junction sequence differs from germline, possibly due to a read error. This sequence joins TRBV9 and TRBJ2-6, with 7 bases matching TRBD2. The CDR3 has 16 amino acids. Per germline, CDR1 SGDLS and CDR2 YYNGEE. The CDR3 bases are TGTGCCAGCAGCGTGGGGGGGAACTCTAGGGCCAACGTCCTGACTTTC. Protein product: CASSVGGNSRANVLTF.

The chain employs TRBV6-5 and TRBJ2-7; 8 nucleotides match TRBD1. Germline V gene sequence: CDR1 MNHEY, CDR2 SVGAGI. Unmatched junction bases numbered 4, after V lost 6 bases and J lost 0 bases. This CDR3 region has 14 residues. The CDR3 DNA reads as TGTGCCAGCAGGAGACAGGGGAGCTCCTACGAGCAGTACTTC. Residues: CASRRQGSSYEQYF.

The chain uses TRBV10-3 and TRBJ2-1, with 8 bases fitting TRBD2. V lost 2 bases to trimming and J lost 9 bases; unmatched junction nucleotides: 3. The germline V gene has CDR1 ENHRY and CDR2 SYGVKD. The CDR3 extends over 13 amino acids. The CDR3 sequence: CAISEGAGGEQFF. For the CDR3, the DNA is TGTGCCATCAGTGAGGGGGCGGGGGGTGAGCAGTTCTTC.

This chain connects TRBV5-6 to TRBJ1-2, with D maybe TRBD1 (6 bases). The V and J ends lost 1 base and 4 bases respectively, with 17 bases between them. Germline V gene sequence: CDR1 SGHDT, CDR2 YYEEEE. The CDR3 runs 16 residues. CDR3 sequence reads: CASSLRTGIQTYGYTF. DNA of the CDR3: TGTGCCAGCAGCTTGCGCACAGGGATCCAAACCTATGGCTACACCTTC.

The genes are TRBV14 and TRBJ1-2; the D gene is possibly TRBD1 (5 bases). This CDR3 is built from 13 residues. Germline V CDR1 and CDR2: SGHDN, FVKESK. The germline V and J ends were trimmed by 4 bases and 4 bases, with 10 bases remaining between them. The DNA of the CDR3 is TGTGCCAGCAGCCCACAGGTGCTCTATGGCTACACCTTC. Protein sequence: CASSPQVLYGYTF. The entire variable domain, with the rest obtained from reference TRBV14 and TRBJ1-2, is as follows: EAGVTQFPSHSVIEKGQTVTLRCDPISGHDNLYWYRRVMGKEIKFLLHFVKESKQDESGMPNNRFLAERTGGTYSTLKVQPAELEDSGVYFCASSPQVLYGYTFGSGTRLTVV.